The rows below give T cell receptor beta chains drawn from one sample of a study of cytomegalovirus exposure and HLA in healthy donors. Data came from immunoSEQ multiplex PCR; TCRdb stores just in-frame clones and leaves some out. The data contain about 160,000 clones, roughly nine tenths of them singletons. The sample consisted of PBMCs. The receptor source for this set is a young man in good health and CMV-seropositive. The conserved cysteine and the conserved F or W are not part of the CDR3 here.

cdr3_length v_call cdr3_aa
15 TRBV27 ASSLSPVGRSTDTQY
11 TRBV13 ASRSTGSGEQY
13 TRBV27 ASSAPGESYNEQF
12 TRBV18 ASSPPGDNEKLF
14 TRBV18 ASSPGLLADSYEQY
14 TRBV11-3 ASSLDRPGQHDGYT
13 TRBV4-1 ASSQIFAVSYEQY
16 TRBV9 ASSRGLAGGRSTDTQY
11 TRBV28 ASTYRGNYGYT
13 TRBV27 ASSLGQGENTEAF
11 TRBV30 AWSGGVDYGYT
14 TRBV4-1 ASSQDPRGINEKLF
12 TRBV7-6 ASSLGREIHEQY
10 TRBV11-3 ASSPRSGRQF
12 TRBV28 ASSLSGRVHEQY
14 TRBV5-4 ASSPTSGIRTDTQY
13 TRBV19 ASSIAAGAVYEQY
10 TRBV11-2 ASSLVGDIQY
10 TRBV5-4 ASSRTGPGYT
13 TRBV7-9 ASSKTDSGANVLT
14 TRBV7-2 ASSPTGGPSYNEQF
13 TRBV4-2 ASSQEDRVEETQY
12 TRBV10-3 AISESAGTDTQY
15 TRBV5-1 ASSLGLGTSRSYEQY
15 TRBV27 ASRGQGASPAKNIQY
12 TRBV27 ASSLSVSVYGYT
13 TRBV7-7 ASSSGRGWSETQY
12 TRBV28 ASTSPTGSYEQY
12 TRBV11-2 ASTPGGAYNEQF
13 TRBV9 ASSGGDSSSYEQY
14 TRBV11-3 ASSPLAQRERNTQY
13 TRBV10-3 AISSGTANTGELF
14 TRBV9 ASSVETSGSLDTQY
13 TRBV5-4 ASSLSGGDQETQY
10 TRBV28 ASSQDSYGYT
14 TRBV6-4 ASSDGAGASTDTQY